Shown below are 18 T cell receptor beta chains from a single sample sequenced in a study of metastatic and nonmetastatic thyroid tumors. Patients were all untreated before their thyroid surgery. MiXCR reprocessed the PCR reads for TCRdb. The sample includes 20,000 to 25,000 clones, less than 20% of them seen just once. What was sequenced was adjacent normal tissue. Every receptor here comes from a male donor with papillary thyroid cancer or a benign thyroid nodule (not recorded which). Some clones in this sample may be carry-over from other donors' samples.

This clone was counted ten times or more. This sample includes further DNA sequences coding for the same CDR3. J is TRBJ2-7 and V is TRBV29-1, with D perhaps TRBD1 (6 bases). V lost 4 bases and J lost 0, with 10 bases in between. The germline CDR1 and CDR2 sequences are SQVTM and ANQGSEA. This CDR3 region has 13 residues. This CDR3 is CSVGVGGSYEQYF. CDR3 DNA: TGCAGCGTTGGCGTAGGGGGCTCCTACGAGCAGTACTTC.

This clone was recorded at least ten times. Here the CDR3 DNA reads TGCGCCAGCAGCCAAGATTCAGGGTACGAGCAGTACTTC. Its protein product is CASSQDSGYEQYF. The V gene is TRBV4-1, the J gene TRBJ2-7; D perhaps matches TRBD1 (5 bases). The V and J ends lost 0 bases and 4 bases respectively, with 7 bases between them. The CDR3 consists of 13 residues. Germline assignment: CDR1 MGHRA and CDR2 YSYEKL.

In its sample, this clone was seen many times. The chain employs TRBV4-1 and TRBJ1-2; D not resolved. This CDR3 has 16 amino acids. Trimming removed 3 bases at V and 0 bases at J, with 14 bases between. The germline V gene has CDR1 MGHRA and CDR2 YSYEKL. Here the CDR3 reads CASSQRSKAPNYGYTF. As DNA, the CDR3 is TGCGCCAGCAGCCAGCGTTCCAAGGCGCCTAACTATGGCTACACCTTC.

J is TRBJ2-2 and V is TRBV7-8; TRBD2 matches at 7 bases. Per germline, CDR1 SGHVS and CDR2 FQNEAQ. The CDR3 consists of 17 residues. The V segment lost 2 bases and the J segment 10 bases; nucleotides outside the gene matches: 16. The CDR3 DNA sequence: TGTGCCAGCAGCTTATTTCGACTAGCTGGGGCGAACGAGGAGCTGTTTTTT. Its protein is CASSLFRLAGANEELFF.

Comment on this clone: Other DNA sequences from this sample encode an identical CDR3 as well. This rearrangement joins TRBV10-2 to TRBJ2-1, with 9 bases aligning to TRBD2. Germline V gene sequence: CDR1 WSHSY, CDR2 SAAADI. Trimming at V came to 5 bases and at J to 2 bases, leaving 13 bases not matched to a gene. CDR3 length equals 18 residues. The chain's CDR3 is CASSPGLAGGLTYNEQFF. The CDR3 DNA is TGCGCCAGCAGTCCGGGACTAGCTGGTGGGCTTACCTACAATGAGCAGTTCTTC.

There are many counts of this clone. This chain connects TRBV20-1 to TRBJ1-4; TRBD1 might be the D (5 bases). Per germline, CDR1 DFQATT and CDR2 SNEGSKA (reference sequence). V lost 2 bases to trimming and J lost 5 bases, with 12 bases between them. The CDR3 has 14 amino acids. The CDR3 DNA sequence: TGCAGTGCTAGACTAGTGGGGCGAAATGAAAAACTGTTTTTT. Translated: CSARLVGRNEKLFF.

Many counts were recorded for this clone. The genes are TRBV18 and TRBJ1-5, with D possibly being TRBD1 (6 bases). V was pared by 2 bases and J by 2 bases, with 19 bases between. The CDR3 sequence is 18 residues long. Germline loops: CDR1 KGHSH, CDR2 LQKENI. The CDR3 DNA is TGTGCCAGCTCACCAGGGCAGGGGATGCCTTTTGGCAATCAGCCCCAGCATTTT. Protein sequence: CASSPGQGMPFGNQPQHF.

This clone was found many times. The V and J genes are TRBV3-1 and TRBJ1-4; 9 bases fit TRBD1. V was pared by 3 bases and J by 3 bases, with 5 bases of the junction left unmatched. The CDR3 has 16 residues. Germline CDR1 and CDR2: LGHDT and YNNKEL (reference sequence). CDR3 amino acids: CASSHGQGRSNEKLFF. In DNA, the CDR3 is TGTGCCAGCAGCCACGGACAGGGGAGGTCTAATGAAAAACTGTTTTTT.

The chain recombines TRBV11-2 with TRBJ1-5, with TRBD1 matching over 7 bases. This CDR3 contains 16 residues. V lost 1 base to trimming and J lost 11 bases; unmatched junction nucleotides: 14. Germline V gives CDR1 SGHAT, CDR2 FQNNGV. Here the CDR3 DNA reads TGTGCCAGCAGCTTAGGGGGAGGGGGCAGGAGGGAGACCCAGCATTTT. The encoded protein is CASSLGGGGRRETQHF.

The rearrangement joins TRBV12-3 or TRBV12-4 to TRBJ2-6; 8 bases are shared with TRBD2. V shed 3 bases, J shed 2 bases, and the junction held 6 bases outside the gene matches. The CDR3 loop spans 17 amino acids. CDR3 amino acids: CASSLASGHAGANVLTF. The CDR3 DNA follows: TGTGCCAGCAGTTTGGCTAGCGGGCATGCTGGGGCCAACGTCCTGACTTTC.

This clone occurred many times. The rearrangement joins TRBV4-2 to TRBJ2-5, with TRBD2 matching over 10 bases. The germline CDR1 and CDR2 sequences are LGHNA and YNFKEQ. Trimming removed 0 bases from V and 2 bases from J; junction bases left unmatched: 3. The CDR3 runs to 16 residues. The CDR3 nucleotides are TGTGCCAGCAGCCAAGAGAGCGGGAGGGAACAAGAGACCCAGTACTTC. Encoded protein: CASSQESGREQETQYF.

Turning to this clone: As the CDR3 is not closed by the conserved phenylalanine or tryptophan, this likely results from a read error. No DNA is shown, since the ends of the CDR3 on it are uncertain; the CDR3 is the one TCRdb lists. The chain employs TRBV30 and TRBJ1-6. With termini counted, the CDR3 has 14 amino acids. Germline CDR1 is GTSNPN and CDR2 is SVGIG (reference sequence). CDR3 in amino acids: CAWSSGSDNSPLLC.

V gene TRBV5-1 combines with J gene TRBJ1-2; TRBD1 matches 7 bases. Germline V gene sequence: CDR1 SGHRS, CDR2 YFSETQ. The ends lost 0 bases at V and 1 base at J; junction bases unmatched: 3. The CDR3 extends over 15 amino acids. CDR3 coding DNA: TGCGCCAGCAGCTTGGAGGGGGCGCTTAACTATGGCTACACCTTC. Protein: CASSLEGALNYGYTF.

This clone qualifies as medium-sized (0.01 to 0.1%). Other DNA sequences in the sample encode the same CDR3. This chain connects TRBV6-1 to TRBJ2-1; D ambiguous. Trimming shortened V by 4 bases and J by 0 bases, and 10 bases separated the two germline ends. The germline V gene encodes CDR1 MNHNS and CDR2 SASEGT. CDR3 length: 15 amino acids. CDR3 nucleotide sequence: TGTGCCAGCAGTGCGGTAACCCTCTCCTACAATGAGCAGTTCTTC. Encoded protein: CASSAVTLSYNEQFF.

This clone appeared a few times. The chain joins TRBV6-1 to TRBJ1-1, with D possibly TRBD1 on 5 matching bases. Germline values: CDR1 MNHNS, CDR2 SASEGT. Trimming removed 2 bases from V and 2 bases from J, with 6 bases in between. The CDR3 totals 13 residues. In DNA form, the CDR3 reads TGTGCCAGCAGTGAATGGGGCAACACTGAAGCTTTCTTT. Encoded protein: CASSEWGNTEAFF.

Turning to this clone: Other nucleotide sequences from this sample produce the same CDR3. The chain joins TRBV29-1 to TRBJ2-3; D is uncertain. V was trimmed by 6 bases and J by 6 bases, leaving 16 bases between them. CDR3 size: 13 residues. Germline loops: CDR1 SQVTM, CDR2 ANQGSEA. In DNA, the CDR3 is TGCAGCGTCTCCCCCCCGTTGCGGGATACGCAGTATTTT. Translation gives CSVSPPLRDTQYF.

There are many counts of this clone. The chain joins TRBV28 to TRBJ2-4, with D possibly being TRBD2 (6 bases). V was shortened by 6 bases and J by 6 bases, with 15 bases between the two germline ends. In germline, CDR1 is MDHEN, CDR2 SYDVKM. CDR3 size: 14 residues. The CDR3 region has the DNA TGTGCCAGCAGAACCCCCGACGGGAGAAACATTCAGTACTTC. Its translation: CASRTPDGRNIQYF.

This clone was counted many times. The rearrangement links TRBV9 to TRBJ2-2; unclear D gene. Germline CDR1 SGDLS, CDR2 YYNGEE. The CDR3 has 16 residues. Trimming removed 2 bases from V and 3 bases from J, with 14 bases in between. The CDR3 spells CASSVTTRPDTGELFF. The CDR3 DNA follows: TGTGCCAGCAGCGTGACGACGCGGCCAGACACCGGGGAGCTGTTTTTT. The full variable domain, completed using reference TRBV9 and TRBJ2-2, is DSGVTQTPKHLITATGQRVTLRCSPRSGDLSVYWYQQSLDQGLQFLIQYYNGEERAKGNILERFSAQQFPDLHSELNLSSLELGDSALYFCASSVTTRPDTGELFFGEGSRLTVL.